Listed here are 3 T cell receptor beta chains from one sample, sequenced in a study of Tregs in tolerant kidney transplant recipients. Generated by immunoSEQ multiplex PCR, the TCRdb table keeps only in-frame clones and is missing some. The table lists tens of thousands of clones, with about 0.83% in the top ten. The sample consisted of CD4+ T cells from blood, taken before the transplant. These receptors were collected from a human donor who received a combined kidney and bone marrow transplant.

A note on this clone: The read comes to an end 3 residues before the CDR3 does, leaving the germline J gene to fill in the end. The chain is built from TRBV20-1 and TRBJ1-5; 10 bases are a match to TRBD1. The CDR3 length is 18 residues. Germline trimming cut 1 base from V and 7 bases from J; bases unmatched to any gene: 16. Germline-derived CDR1 and CDR2 are DFQATT and SNEGSKA (reference sequence). CDR3: CSARGPLSGQGKGQPQHF. The CDR3 DNA, read in part, is TGCAGTGCTAGAGGTCCCCTTTCGGGACAGGGGAAAGGACAGCCC.

Note on this clone: The sequenced fragment ends 3 residues before the CDR3 boundary, so the rest is inferred from the germline J gene. The chain links TRBV29-1 to TRBJ1-2; 7 bases are shared with TRBD1. The V gene's germline CDR1 is SQVTM and CDR2 ANQGSEA. The CDR3 contains 11 residues. The CDR3 DNA, read in part, is TGCAGCGTTGGCCAGGGGGACGGC. This translates into CSVGQGDG. The whole CDR3 sequence is CSVGQGDGYTF.

On this clone itself: The CDR3 end is not reached by the read, which stops 3 residues before it; the germline J gene fills it in. The chain is built from TRBV19 and TRBJ2-7, with 7 bases matching TRBD2. The CDR3 has 16 residues. After removal of 3 bases from V and 5 bases from J, the junction contained 13 bases not matched to a gene. Germline CDR1 and CDR2: LNHDA and SQIVND (reference sequence). This chain's CDR3 is CASSINEAGPMDEQYF. CDR3 DNA (partial): TGTGCCAGTAGTATTAATGAAGCGGGGCCAATGGACGAG.